This T cell receptor (beta chain) was recovered during a study of beta chain features in type 1 diabetes. Study conclusions and caveats: PCR might preferentially amplify shorter templates, equally in patients and controls. TCRB CDR3 length was moderately but significantly reduced in all four CD4+ subsets of Type 1 diabetes patients.

Concerning this clone: Its antigen is as yet unknown.

Isolated RNA was reverse transcribed in full, so expressed TCRB transcripts were sequenced. TCRdb keeps only in-frame clones here, not all; method: immunoSEQ multiplex PCR. The data contain roughly 250,000 clones, around 21% of them seen just once; the ten biggest clones take up 0.028%. The V end lost 6 bases, the J end lost 1 base, and 6 bases lay between the germline ends. Per germline, CDR1 DFQATT and CDR2 SNEGSKA (reference sequence). This CDR3 region has 11 residues. The source material was naive CD4+ T cells from blood. This rearrangement joins TRBV20-1 to TRBJ1-2; no clear D gene. This receptor was identified in a woman aged 40 to 50 with type 1 diabetes. CDR3 nucleotides: TGCAGTGCCTTAGTTAACTATGGCTACACCTTC. It codes for CSALVNYGYTF.